These T cell receptor beta chains were read from a single sample in a study of identical twins. Using its own MiXCR run on the 5' RACE reads, TCRdb lists one record per CDR3 protein. The table lists approximately 410,000 distinct CDR3 sequences, approximately 17% of them singletons, with 12% in the top ten. Material for sequencing was naive T cells sorted from blood. These TCRs come from a man aged 45-60 years in good health. CDR3s include the opening cysteine and the closing phenylalanine or tryptophan. The order of the fields is D gene, clone size, J gene, V gene, CDR3 DNA, CDR3 protein. The D gene is left open where the match is weak. Some rows mark clone size as missing; the rest say once, few, many or name a class of expanded clone.

.,.,TRBJ1-4,TRBV10-3,TGTGCCATCAGTGCAAGGGTGGGAGCAACTAATGAAAAACTGTTTTTT,CAISARVGATNEKLFF
.,.,TRBJ1-4,TRBV7-8,TGTGCCAGCAGCTTAGGAGGGGGTACTAATGAAAAACTGTTTTTT,CASSLGGGTNEKLFF
.,.,TRBJ2-7,TRBV12-3/TRBV12-4,TGTGCCAGCAGTTCCCATCGGGGCTCGCCCTTCGAGCAGTACTTC,CASSSHRGSPFEQYF
.,many,TRBJ2-7,TRBV27,TGTGCCAGCAGTACCAACCTACGAGAGCAGTACTTC,CASSTNLREQYF
TRBD1,few,TRBJ1-3,TRBV2,TGTGCCAGCAGTACAGGGGGGCTCTCTGGAAACACCATATATTTT,CASSTGGLSGNTIYF
TRBD1,.,TRBJ2-7,TRBV15,TGTGCCACCAGCAGAGGACAGGGTCGAAGCTACGAGCAGTACTTC,CATSRGQGRSYEQYF
.,.,TRBJ2-7,TRBV12-3/TRBV12-4,TGTGCCAGCAGTTTCGGACTCACCCTTGACTACGAGCAGTACTTC,CASSFGLTLDYEQYF
TRBD2,.,TRBJ2-3,TRBV4-3,TGCGCCAGCAGCCCTTGGGGAGGACTAGCGGGATTGGATAGCACAGATACGCAGTATTTT,CASSPWGGLAGLDSTDTQYF
.,many,TRBJ2-5,TRBV28,TGTGCCAGCAGCTCCCAGGAGGGCGTCCCATCGGAGACCCAGTACTTC,CASSSQEGVPSETQYF
.,.,TRBJ2-7,TRBV10-3,TGTGCCATCAGTAGTTCCGGGACTCTGGGCTACGAGCAGTACTTC,CAISSSGTLGYEQYF
.,few,TRBJ1-1,TRBV12-3/TRBV12-4,TGTGCCAGCAGTTTGATCGCTGAAGCTTTCTTT,CASSLIAEAFF
TRBD2,.,TRBJ2-1,TRBV20-1,TGCAGTGCTAGTGACCTAGCGGGAGGGTACAATGAGCAGTTCTTC,CSASDLAGGYNEQFF
.,many,TRBJ2-7,TRBV20-1,TGCAGTGCTAGAGTAGGTTGGTCCCCTGGGGGTCAGAACTACGAGCAGTACTTC,CSARVGWSPGGQNYEQYF
TRBD1,few,TRBJ2-3,TRBV6-2/TRBV6-3,TGTGCCAGCAGCCCCGGGACAGGATACACAGATACGCAGTATTTT,CASSPGTGYTDTQYF
TRBD2,.,TRBJ2-1,TRBV14,TGTGCCAGCAGCCAGAGGCCCCCCGGGACTAGCGGGCTCTACAATGAGCAGTTCTTC,CASSQRPPGTSGLYNEQFF
TRBD1,few,TRBJ2-6,TRBV10-3,TGTGCCATCAGTGACCCGACAGGGGAAGTCTCGGGGGCCAACGTCCTGACTTTC,CAISDPTGEVSGANVLTF
.,many,TRBJ2-7,TRBV6-2/TRBV6-3,TGTGCCAGCAGTTACTCGGACGGGCCCTACGAGCAGTACTTC,CASSYSDGPYEQYF
.,.,TRBJ2-7,TRBV4-3,TGCGCCAGCAGCCAAGATCTGATGGTCAGAACCGAGCAGTACTTC,CASSQDLMVRTEQYF
TRBD2,.,TRBJ2-1,TRBV7-9,TGTGCCAGCAGCTTAGTCTGGGGACTAGCGGTGAACAATGAGCAGTTCTTC,CASSLVWGLAVNNEQFF
TRBD2,many,TRBJ2-7,TRBV11-2,TGTGCCAGCAGCTCGGGACTAGCGGGGATCTACGAGCAGTACTTC,CASSSGLAGIYEQYF
TRBD2,.,TRBJ2-1,TRBV29-1,TGCAGCGTTGAGGAAAGCGGGGGCCAGTTCTTC,CSVEESGGQFF
TRBD1,.,TRBJ1-2,TRBV14,TGTGCCAGCAGTCGGGACAGGCATAACTATGGCTACACCTTC,CASSRDRHNYGYTF
.,few,TRBJ2-7,TRBV20-1,TGCAGTGCTAGAGATCCTAGCGCCTTGATGAACTTC,CSARDPSALMNF
.,many,TRBJ1-1,TRBV7-9,TGTGCCAGCAGCTTAGTTGACACTGAAGCTTTCTTT,CASSLVDTEAFF
TRBD1,few,TRBJ2-2,TRBV6-5,TGTGCCAGCAGTTACGCATCGGGGACAGTACACACCGGGGAGCTGTTTTTT,CASSYASGTVHTGELFF